This T cell receptor beta chain came from a study of blood T cells in healthy people across ages. Study-wide results and limits: Unsorted PBMCs ruled out conclusive naive versus antigen-experienced comparison.

With a J-beta primer mix and a sample-barcoded 5' primer, a second PCR ran about 7 to 12 cycles. TCRdb analysed the 5' RACE reads with MiXCR anew, one entry per CDR3 protein. The table has roughly 640,000 distinct CDR3 sequences, roughly 30% seen once; the top ten hold around 16%. This CDR3 is built from 15 residues. Germline V CDR1 and CDR2: MNHEY, SVGEGT. V shed 2 bases and J shed 2 bases, with 10 bases lying between them. In the case of this clonotype: Its antigen is not identified.

Peripheral blood from each donor was collected in a volume of 9.5 to 10 milliliters. V gene TRBV6-2 or TRBV6-3 combines with J gene TRBJ2-1; D ambiguous. Sequencing used blood. This TCR was recovered from an elderly woman in good health. The CDR3 region is CASSYIAVTYNEQFF. For the CDR3, the DNA is TGTGCCAGCAGTTACATTGCGGTAACCTACAATGAGCAGTTCTTC.